One sample yielded the 22 T cell receptor beta chains listed below, sequenced in a study of T cells in Graves' hyperthyroidism and ophthalmopathy. Amplified TCR beta CDR3 regions derived from RNA transcripts. The study used the HTBI primer set for a first-round RT-PCR of the TCR CDR3. In TCRdb, the multiplex PCR reads were re-called with MiXCR into one record per CDR3 protein. Among some 740,000 distinct CDR3 sequences, approximately 14% were seen once, and the ten largest hold roughly 10%. Sequencing was carried out using blood. The receptors originated from a woman under 30 with Graves' hyperthyroidism.

This clonotype was picked up a small number of times. This chain connects TRBV29-1 to TRBJ1-1, with 8 bases matching TRBD1. The CDR3 runs 13 residues. Looked up from germline, CDR1 is SQVTM and CDR2 is ANQGSEA. V dropped 8 bases and J dropped 2; count of bases not matched to a gene: 7. CDR3 sequence: CSYRQGINTEAFF. In DNA, the CDR3 is TGCAGCTACCGACAGGGGATTAACACTGAAGCTTTCTTT. Variable domain in full (rest from reference TRBV29-1 and TRBJ1-1): SAVISQKPSRDICQRGTSLTIQCQVDSQVTMMFWYRQQPGQSLTLIATANQGSEATYESGFVIDKFPISRPNLTFSTLTVSNMSPEDSSIYLCSYRQGINTEAFFGQGTRLTVV.

The V and J genes are TRBV10-2 and TRBJ1-4; a possible D gene is TRBD1 (6 bases). V lost 0 bases to trimming and J lost 3 bases, with 11 bases between them. CDR1 is WSHSY and CDR2 is SAAADI in the germline V gene. The length of the CDR3 is 16 residues. Here the CDR3 DNA reads TGCGCCAGCAGTGAGTCCTCGGGGGGCTCTAATGAAAAACTGTTTTTT. Residues: CASSESSGGSNEKLFF.

The table lists this clonotype with a few counts. The chain is built from TRBV7-9 and TRBJ2-7; 11 nucleotides line up with TRBD2. The V and J ends lost 5 bases and 0 bases, in that order; junction bases with no gene match: 12. CDR1 is SEHNR and CDR2 is FQNEAQ in the germline V gene (reference sequence). This CDR3 has 18 amino acids. The CDR3 here is CASSDDLGLAGSSYEQYF. CDR3 DNA: TGTGCCAGCAGCGACGATCTCGGACTAGCGGGTAGCTCCTACGAGCAGTACTTC.

This clonotype came up many times. V usage is TRBV7-6 and J usage is TRBJ1-1; perhaps TRBD1 as D (5 bases). V gave up 3 bases and J gave up 4 bases, with 9 bases separating them. The V gene's germline CDR1 is SGHVS and CDR2 FNYEAQ. This CDR3 has 13 amino acids. CDR3 DNA sequence: TGTGCCAGCAGCTTCAGGGCGGGCACTGAAGCTTTCTTT. This translates into CASSFRAGTEAFF.

This clonotype was seen repeatedly, ten times or more. The chain links TRBV27 to TRBJ2-3; no firm D call. CDR3 length: 11 amino acids. Looked up from germline, CDR1 is MNHEY and CDR2 is SMNVEV (reference sequence). The V end lost 7 bases, the J end lost 7 bases, and 9 bases lay between the germline ends. CDR3 sequence (DNA): TGTGCCAGCACTTTTGGGTATACGCAGTATTTT. Encoded protein: CASTFGYTQYF.

The chain links TRBV7-3 to TRBJ2-1; TRBD2 matches 9 bases. The CDR3 length is 15 residues. The V and J ends lost 2 bases and 7 bases, in that order; junction bases with no gene match: 6. Germline-derived CDR1 and CDR2 are SGHTA and FQGTGA. CDR3 sequence: CASSLAGGLVNEQFF. CDR3 nucleotides: TGTGCCAGCAGCTTAGCGGGAGGGTTGGTAAATGAGCAGTTCTTC.

This clonotype was seen a handful of times. The chain recombines TRBV7-3 with TRBJ2-7, with 9 bases fitting TRBD1. V lost 5 bases, J lost 7 bases, and 15 bases stayed unmatched. CDR1 is SGHTA, CDR2 FQGTGA, per germline. This CDR3 has 16 residues. CDR3 in amino acids: CASSLLAGTGPSEQYF. DNA for the CDR3: TGTGCCAGCAGCCTACTCGCAGGGACAGGGCCTTCGGAGCAGTACTTC.

In its sample, this clonotype was seen many times. The chain is built from TRBV11-2 and TRBJ2-1; the match to TRBD2 covers 11 bases. Germline lookup yields CDR1 SGHAT and CDR2 FQNNGV. V was clipped by 5 bases and J by 0 bases; unmatched bases: 9. This CDR3 is built from 18 residues. The CDR3 DNA reads as TGTGCCAGCAGCCCCTACGGGACTAGCGGATACTCCTACAATGAGCAGTTCTTC. Translation gives CASSPYGTSGYSYNEQFF.

This clonotype was detected ten times or more. This chain joins TRBV3-1 and TRBJ1-4; 9 bases match TRBD1. The V segment lost 11 bases and the J segment 7 bases; nucleotides outside the gene matches: 5. Germline CDR1 is LGHDT and CDR2 is YNNKEL (reference sequence). This CDR3 region has 12 residues. In nucleotides, the CDR3 is TGTGCCGCCGGGACAGGGCCTGAAAAACTGTTTTTT. Encoded protein: CAAGTGPEKLFF.

DNA of the CDR3: TGCGCCAGCAGCTTGCCCGTAGACAGGCCCAAGGTCGCCGAGCAGTACTTC. Residues: CASSLPVDRPKVAEQYF. V gene TRBV5-1 combines with J gene TRBJ2-7, with a possible D match to TRBD1 (6 bases). Looked up from germline, CDR1 is SGHRS and CDR2 is YFSETQ. The CDR3 loop spans 17 amino acids. V lost 1 base and J 6 bases, leaving 23 bases between the germline ends.

The table lists this clonotype with a few counts. J is TRBJ2-7 and V is TRBV19; D is uncertain. The CDR3 length is 13 residues. Germline CDR1 LNHDA, CDR2 SQIVND (reference sequence). V was clipped by 3 bases and J by 4 bases, with 10 bases between them. The CDR3 DNA is TGTGCCAGTAGTATCGAGGCACCTTACGAGCAGTACTTC. Protein: CASSIEAPYEQYF. Full variable domain (remainder filled in from reference TRBV19 and TRBJ2-7): DGGITQSPKYLFRKEGQNVTLSCEQNLNHDAMYWYRQDPGQGLRLIYYSQIVNDFQKGDIAEGYSVSREKKESFPLTVTSAQKNPTAFYLCASSIEAPYEQYFGPGTRLTVT.

In this sample, this clonotype turned up a few times. J is TRBJ2-2 and V is TRBV6-6; D gene unclear. The CDR3 has 16 amino acids. Germline V gene data show CDR1 as MNHNY and CDR2 as SVGAGI (reference sequence). Trimming shortened V by 0 bases and J by 0 bases, and 8 bases separated the two germline ends. CDR3 bases: TGTGCCAGCAGTTACTCGAACACTCCGAACACCGGGGAGCTGTTTTTT. Translated, it gives CASSYSNTPNTGELFF.

This clonotype was seen many times. This rearrangement joins TRBV3-1 to TRBJ2-4; D ambiguous. This CDR3 is 17 amino acids long. V was cut by 0 bases and J by 0 bases, with 12 bases left in between. From germline, CDR1 is LGHDT and CDR2 YNNKEL (reference sequence). The CDR3 DNA reads TGTGCCAGCAGCCAAGAGGGTAGGCGGCTAGCCAAAAACATTCAGTACTTC. It specifies CASSQEGRRLAKNIQYF. The entire variable domain, with the rest obtained from reference TRBV3-1 and TRBJ2-4, is as follows: DTAVSQTPKYLVTQMGNDKSIKCEQNLGHDTMYWYKQDSKKFLKIMFSYNNKELIINETVPNRFSPKSPDKAHLNLHINSLELGDSAVYFCASSQEGRRLAKNIQYFGAGTRLSVL.

This clonotype was recorded many times. The rearrangement links TRBV11-2 to TRBJ2-5; 15 nucleotides match TRBD2. Germline trimming cut 6 bases from V and 5 bases from J; bases unmatched to any gene: 4. CDR3 size: 15 residues. The germline V gene has CDR1 SGHAT and CDR2 FQNNGV. CDR3 protein: CASRIGTSGRETQYF. CDR3 sequence (DNA): TGTGCCAGCAGGATAGGGACTAGCGGGAGGGAGACCCAGTACTTC.

The table lists this clonotype with many counts. The CDR3 spells CASSQGEDREQYF. CDR3 in DNA: TGTGCCAGCAGCCAAGGGGAAGATCGCGAGCAGTACTTC. The chain recombines TRBV7-6 with TRBJ2-7, with D maybe TRBD1 (5 bases). Trimming removed 5 bases at V and 6 bases at J, with 14 bases between. This CDR3 is 13 amino acids long. The germline V gene has CDR1 SGHVS and CDR2 FNYEAQ.

The chain has TRBV5-1 and TRBJ2-7; 8 nucleotides match TRBD2. CDR3 size: 18 residues. Germline V CDR1 and CDR2: SGHRS, YFSETQ. V shed 7 bases, J shed 5 bases, and the junction held 23 bases outside the gene matches. CDR3 loop: CASAYASGGRLSFHEQYF. The CDR3, as DNA: TGCGCCAGCGCGTACGCATCGGGGGGGCGCCTGAGTTTCCACGAGCAGTACTTC. The complete variable domain, with remaining parts taken from reference TRBV5-1 and TRBJ2-7, reads KAGVTQTPRYLIKTRGQQVTLSCSPISGHRSVSWYQQTPGQGLQFLFEYFSETQRNKGNFPGRFSGRQFSNSRSEMNVSTLELGDSALYLCASAYASGGRLSFHEQYFGPGTRLTVT.

This chain connects TRBV6-1 to TRBJ1-4; D might be TRBD1 (5 bases). The CDR3 runs 14 residues. CDR1 MNHNS and CDR2 SASEGT come from the germline V gene. Trimming left V 1 base short and J 6 bases short, with 9 bases between. The CDR3 loop is CASSEGQGYEKLFF. The CDR3 DNA is TGTGCCAGCAGTGAAGGGCAGGGATATGAAAAACTGTTTTTT.

Points on this clonotype: Because it lacks the conserved phenylalanine or tryptophan at the end, this CDR3 is likely a read error. The rearrangement uses TRBV6-1 and TRBJ1-3, with 7 bases lining up with TRBD1. The CDR3 has 14 amino acids. The germline V gene has CDR1 MNHNS and CDR2 SASEGT. V trimming: 5 bases; J trimming: 2 bases; junction bases outside the gene matches: 3. Here the CDR3 DNA reads TGTGCCAGCAGTCGACAGGGCCCTGGAAACACCATATATTCT. It specifies CASSRQGPGNTIYS.

About this clonotype: The CDR3 carries no conserved terminal phenylalanine or tryptophan, so it likely arises from a read error. V is TRBV13 and J is TRBJ2-3, with D unresolved. Germline assignment: CDR1 PRHDT and CDR2 FYEKMQ (reference sequence). V was shortened by 4 bases and J by 1 base, with 12 bases between the two germline ends. The CDR3 consists of 15 residues. The CDR3 reads CASSSGRGGTDTQYS. The CDR3 region has the DNA TGTGCCAGCAGCTCAGGACGAGGCGGCACAGATACGCAGTATTCT.

This clonotype appeared many times. CDR3: CASRGDRFSNQPQHF. CDR3 nucleotide sequence: TGTGCCAGCAGGGGGGACAGATTTAGCAATCAGCCCCAGCATTTT. The V and J genes are TRBV2 and TRBJ1-5, with 7 bases identical to TRBD1. Germline trimming cut 6 bases from V and 0 bases from J; bases unmatched to any gene: 5. The CDR3 sequence is 15 residues long. Per the germline V gene, CDR1 is SNHLY and CDR2 is FYNNEI.

The V gene is TRBV7-8, the J gene TRBJ2-7; 8 bases fit TRBD2. The length of the CDR3 is 14 residues. The V segment lost 5 bases and the J segment 6 bases; nucleotides outside the gene matches: 9. Germline V gives CDR1 SGHVS, CDR2 FQNEAQ. CDR3 residues: CASSPREGRFEQYF. The CDR3 nucleotides are TGTGCCAGCAGCCCCCGGGAGGGGCGATTCGAGCAGTACTTC.

This clonotype was detected many times. J is TRBJ1-2 and V is TRBV30; tentatively, D is TRBD1 (6 bases). V dropped 7 bases and J dropped 4 bases, with 16 bases sitting between them. The CDR3 has 13 amino acids. CDR1 is GTSNPN and CDR2 is SVGIG in the germline V gene (reference sequence). This chain's CDR3 is CASPMTGSYGYTF. CDR3 DNA: TGTGCCTCACCGATGACAGGTAGCTATGGCTACACCTTC. The complete variable domain, with remaining parts taken from reference TRBV30 and TRBJ1-2, reads SQTIHQWPATLVQPVGSPLSLECTVEGTSNPNLYWYRQAAGRGLQLLFYSVGIGQISSEVPQNLSASRPQDRQFILSSKKLLLSDSGFYLCASPMTGSYGYTFGSGTRLTVV.